The 14 T cell receptor beta chains reported below all come from one sample, sequenced in a study of Graves' ophthalmopathy and Graves' hyperthyroidism. From RNA, the CDR3 regions of TCR beta chains were amplified and sequenced. HTBI primers were employed in first-round RT-PCR, then a second-round multiplex PCR followed. TCRdb independently ran MiXCR on the multiplex PCR reads; one entry per CDR3 protein. There are a few hundred thousand distinct CDR3 sequences in the sample; roughly 15% occur only once, and roughly 2.4% lies in the top ten. Sequences were obtained from peripheral blood. These receptors were obtained from an adult woman with stable Graves' hyperthyroidism.

This clonotype was found many times. The rearrangement joins TRBV13 to TRBJ1-1; 11 positions agree with TRBD1. This CDR3 contains 14 residues. After removal of 6 bases from V and 2 bases from J, the junction contained 2 bases not matched to a gene. Germline V gives CDR1 PRHDT, CDR2 FYEKMQ (reference sequence). In nucleotides, the CDR3 is TGTGCCAGCAGAGGACAGGGGGCTAACACTGAAGCTTTCTTT. Translating it yields CASRGQGANTEAFF.

This chain links TRBV30 with TRBJ1-1; a weak D match, TRBD1 (6 bases). Germline CDR1 is GTSNPN and CDR2 is SVGIG (reference sequence). The ends were cut back, 2 bases at V and 0 bases at J, with 10 bases in the middle. CDR3 size: 14 residues. CDR3 sequence reads: CAWSWGQLNTEAFF. Written as DNA, the CDR3 is TGTGCCTGGAGTTGGGGGCAGCTGAACACTGAAGCTTTCTTT.

The chain combines TRBV6-1 with TRBJ2-2, with TRBD1 as a possible D gene (6 bases). Germline V lookup: CDR1 MNHNS, CDR2 SASEGT. CDR3 length equals 15 residues. V was clipped by 6 bases and J by 0 bases, with 11 bases between them. The CDR3 sequence is CASSLDSPNTGELFF. The CDR3 coding sequence is TGTGCCAGCAGCCTGGACAGCCCGAACACCGGGGAGCTGTTTTTT.

This clonotype was counted at least ten times. The V call is TRBV10-3, the J call TRBJ1-2; perhaps TRBD1 as D (5 bases). This CDR3 is built from 15 residues. Trimming shortened V by 10 bases and J by 2 bases, and 20 bases separated the two germline ends. The germline V gene encodes CDR1 ENHRY and CDR2 SYGVKD. As DNA, the CDR3 is TGTGCCAACCGGTTTCGGGACGACCCAAACTATGGCTACACCTTC. Protein product: CANRFRDDPNYGYTF.

This clonotype was seen ten or more times. The genes are TRBV6-1 and TRBJ2-5; 7 positions agree with TRBD1. CDR1 MNHNS and CDR2 SASEGT come from the germline V gene. With 2 bases clipped from V and 1 base from J, the junction kept 4 bases outside the gene matches. CDR3 length: 15 amino acids. Written as DNA, the CDR3 is TGTGCCAGCAGTGAACCGGGACAGACCCAAGAGACCCAGTACTTC. This gives the protein CASSEPGQTQETQYF.

V is TRBV12-3 or TRBV12-4 and J is TRBJ1-3; weak D call: TRBD1 (5 bases). CDR3 size: 14 residues. With 7 bases removed from V and 8 bases from J, the gap between germline ends came to 18 bases. CDR3 amino acids: CASTPGLRRHTIYF. The CDR3 nucleotides are TGTGCCAGCACCCCGGGACTTAGAAGACACACCATATATTTT.

The rearrangement links TRBV7-8 to TRBJ1-1; 7 bases are a match to TRBD1. CDR3 size: 15 residues. J was trimmed by 5 bases and V by 2 bases; bases with no gene match: 8. In germline, CDR1 is SGHVS, CDR2 FQNEAQ. The CDR3 loop is CASSLPGLGQTEAFF. DNA of the CDR3: TGTGCCAGCAGCTTACCAGGGCTGGGACAGACTGAAGCTTTCTTT.

CDR3: CASVRGANYGYTF. The CDR3 DNA reads TGTGCCAGTGTGCGTGGGGCTAACTATGGCTACACCTTC. The gene calls are TRBV6-1 and TRBJ1-2; D ambiguous. The length of the CDR3 is 13 residues. Germline CDR1 and CDR2: MNHNS and SASEGT. V dropped 9 bases and J dropped 0 bases, with 11 bases sitting between them.

The chain carries TRBV12-3 or TRBV12-4 and TRBJ2-7; weak D call: TRBD1 (6 bases). The CDR3 extends over 13 amino acids. Between the trimmed V and J ends, which lost 7 bases and 5 bases, there was a span of 15 bases. CDR3 region: CASTRDTRNEQYF. The CDR3 DNA reads TGTGCCAGCACAAGGGACACTCGGAACGAGCAGTACTTC.

This clonotype was recorded at least ten times. The CDR3 sequence: CASSSGQGPRHHQETQYF. Written as DNA, the CDR3 is TGTGCCAGCAGTTCGGGACAGGGACCTCGACATCACCAAGAGACCCAGTACTTC. This chain links TRBV7-8 with TRBJ2-5; 9 bases match TRBD1. This CDR3 region has 18 residues. Germline CDR1 SGHVS, CDR2 FQNEAQ. The V gene end was trimmed by 6 bases and the J gene end by 0 bases; junction bases not matched to a gene: 14. Using reference TRBV7-8 and TRBJ2-5 for the parts outside the CDR3, the full variable domain is GAGVSQSPRYKVAKRGQDVALRCDPISGHVSLFWYQQALGQGPEFLTYFQNEAQLDKSGLPSDRFFAERPEGSVSTLKIQRTQQEDSAVYLCASSSGQGPRHHQETQYFGPGTRLLVL.

Ten or more counts support this clonotype. The J gene is TRBJ2-2, the V gene TRBV6-2 or TRBV6-3; TRBD1 matches at 7 bases. The CDR3 loop spans 13 amino acids. The germline V gene encodes CDR1 MNHEY and CDR2 SVGEGT. J gave up 3 bases and V 6 bases, and 1 base lay outside the gene matches. CDR3 sequence (DNA): TGTGCCAGCAGGGGGACAGACACCGGGGAGCTGTTTTTT. Translated, it gives CASRGTDTGELFF.

This clonotype was detected many times. Germline and junction disagree at one end, which may indicate a read error. The V and J genes are TRBV10-2 and TRBJ2-5, with D tentatively TRBD2 (5 bases). The CDR3 has 13 residues. Germline V gene lookup returns CDR1 WSHSY and CDR2 SAAADI. The CDR3 reads CATSRGLAGTQYF. The CDR3 nucleotides read TGCGCCACCAGTCGGGGTCTAGCTGGGACCCAGTACTTC.

This clonotype was counted at least ten times. A much bigger clone sits one base away, suggesting this may be a read error. The chain uses TRBV6-2 or TRBV6-3 and TRBJ1-1, with TRBD1 matching over 9 bases. CDR3 length: 15 residues. The germline CDR1 and CDR2 sequences are MNHEY and SVGEGT. CDR3 bases: TGTGCCAGCAGGTCCCGGGACAGGGAGAACGCTGAAGCTTTCTTT. Protein sequence: CASRSRDRENAEAFF.

This clonotype was picked up many times. This chain uses TRBV7-9 with TRBJ2-7; 9 bases map to TRBD1. This CDR3 contains 13 residues. Trimming took 3 bases from V and 5 from J; bases not matched to a gene: 2. Germline V gene data show CDR1 as SEHNR and CDR2 as FQNEAQ (reference sequence). The CDR3 DNA sequence: TGTGCCAGCAGCTTGGACAGGGGAAACGAGCAGTACTTC. This sequence encodes CASSLDRGNEQYF.